This T cell receptor (beta chain) was captured by sequencing in a study of shared clonotypes between healthy human individuals. Study-wide points: Researchers found naive subsets generally carried larger estimated richness than memory subsets.

Splitting of each subset's genomic DNA was done evenly across several immunoSEQ plates. Only in-frame clones appear in the TCRdb table, and some are missing; sequencing was by immunoSEQ multiplex PCR. The sample yields 950,000 to 1,100,000 clones, around 82% seen once. A remark on this clone: No antigen is known for it.

With V trimmed by 3 bases and J by 8 bases, 5 bases remained unmatched. Germline CDR1 and CDR2: MDHEN and SYDVKM. The CDR3 loop spans 14 amino acids. The chain is built from TRBV28 and TRBJ2-1, with 9 positions matching TRBD2. The sequence was collected from a man aged 18 to 30 in good health. Some clones in this sample may be carry-over from other donors' samples. The sequenced sample consisted of memory CD4+ T cells from PBMCs. The subset was: CD45RA-negative fraction. Here the CDR3 DNA reads TGTGCCAGCAGTTTGACTAGCGGACGGGATGAGCAGTTCTTC. Translating gives CASSLTSGRDEQFF.